The rows below give T cell receptor beta chains drawn from one sample of a study of identical twins. TCRdb fed the 5' RACE reads into MiXCR, producing one record per CDR3 protein. The sample holds hundreds of thousands of distinct CDR3 sequences; around 24% are singletons and the top ten take 0.48%. These same data were also listed under a study on yellow fever vaccine responses in identical twins.

Sequencing was done on a sample of CD4+ T cells sorted from blood. The receptor set was obtained from a woman aged 18-29 years in good health. CDR3s leave out the opening cysteine and the closing phenylalanine or tryptophan. Each record gives: V gene, J gene, CDR3 length, CDR3 protein.

v_call: TRBV11-2
j_call: TRBJ2-1
cdr3_length: 13
cdr3_aa: ASSSPRGGGPEQF

v_call: TRBV7-9
j_call: TRBJ2-1
cdr3_length: 12
cdr3_aa: ASSLDLQLGEQF

v_call: TRBV7-3
j_call: TRBJ1-4
cdr3_length: 11
cdr3_aa: ASSLNRNEKLF

v_call: TRBV12-3/TRBV12-4
j_call: TRBJ2-3
cdr3_length: 14
cdr3_aa: ASSLGQGAPADTQY

v_call: TRBV4-1
j_call: TRBJ2-7
cdr3_length: 12
cdr3_aa: ASSQAPQGYEQY

v_call: TRBV20-1
j_call: TRBJ2-3
cdr3_length: 13
cdr3_aa: SARGGGASTDTQY

v_call: TRBV10-3
j_call: TRBJ2-3
cdr3_length: 12
cdr3_aa: AIRTGQATDTQY

v_call: TRBV2
j_call: TRBJ2-2
cdr3_length: 11
cdr3_aa: ASVAENTGELF

v_call: TRBV12-3/TRBV12-4
j_call: TRBJ2-3
cdr3_length: 13
cdr3_aa: ASSRDRRNGDTQY

v_call: TRBV10-3
j_call: TRBJ2-1
cdr3_length: 13
cdr3_aa: AVSGLAGVGNEQF

v_call: TRBV18
j_call: TRBJ2-4
cdr3_length: 15
cdr3_aa: ASSPPTGGAGKNIQY

v_call: TRBV7-8
j_call: TRBJ2-5
cdr3_length: 13
cdr3_aa: ASRLKPGVQETQY

v_call: TRBV15
j_call: TRBJ2-2
cdr3_length: 14
cdr3_aa: ATSRDLGTNTGELF

v_call: TRBV7-3
j_call: TRBJ2-3
cdr3_length: 16
cdr3_aa: ASSAGTSGISGTDTQY

v_call: TRBV24-1
j_call: TRBJ2-7
cdr3_length: 13
cdr3_aa: ATSDHVDGSYEQY

v_call: TRBV5-1
j_call: TRBJ2-3
cdr3_length: 12
cdr3_aa: ASSLATDADTQY

v_call: TRBV29-1
j_call: TRBJ2-6
cdr3_length: 12
cdr3_aa: SVADFSGANVLT

v_call: TRBV28
j_call: TRBJ2-1
cdr3_length: 11
cdr3_aa: ASSNNGFNEQF

v_call: TRBV29-1
j_call: TRBJ1-1
cdr3_length: 11
cdr3_aa: SVEDRLNTEAF

v_call: TRBV3-1
j_call: TRBJ2-1
cdr3_length: 12
cdr3_aa: ASSRGQGVNEQF

v_call: TRBV12-3/TRBV12-4
j_call: TRBJ2-3
cdr3_length: 14
cdr3_aa: ASSLARRSGADTQY

v_call: TRBV20-1
j_call: TRBJ2-5
cdr3_length: 12
cdr3_aa: SAIEGTLQETQY

v_call: TRBV5-1
j_call: TRBJ1-3
cdr3_length: 12
cdr3_aa: ASSPMSSGNTIY

v_call: TRBV19
j_call: TRBJ1-1
cdr3_length: 14
cdr3_aa: ASSIGAARVNTEAF

v_call: TRBV5-1
j_call: TRBJ2-5
cdr3_length: 13
cdr3_aa: ASSRQGAPQETQY

v_call: TRBV6-5
j_call: TRBJ2-7
cdr3_length: 13
cdr3_aa: ASSYSASGPYEQY

v_call: TRBV5-4
j_call: TRBJ2-7
cdr3_length: 12
cdr3_aa: ASSPTTSVGEQY

v_call: TRBV5-1
j_call: TRBJ2-2
cdr3_length: 15
cdr3_aa: ASSLVAGPANTGELF

v_call: TRBV19
j_call: TRBJ2-1
cdr3_length: 13
cdr3_aa: ASSRLWALGDEQF

v_call: TRBV5-1
j_call: TRBJ2-5
cdr3_length: 13
cdr3_aa: ASSIIAGGQETQY

v_call: TRBV19
j_call: TRBJ1-2
cdr3_length: 13
cdr3_aa: ASSIARDRVGGYT

v_call: TRBV5-1
j_call: TRBJ2-3
cdr3_length: 12
cdr3_aa: ASSLGRATDTQY

v_call: TRBV29-1
j_call: TRBJ2-3
cdr3_length: 12
cdr3_aa: SVSLAGAGYTQY

v_call: TRBV3-1
j_call: TRBJ2-1
cdr3_length: 13
cdr3_aa: ASSQDPGTYNEQF

v_call: TRBV4-2
j_call: TRBJ2-3
cdr3_length: 13
cdr3_aa: ASSQGGRASDTQY

v_call: TRBV6-5
j_call: TRBJ1-1
cdr3_length: 10
cdr3_aa: ASSYSGGRAF

v_call: TRBV2
j_call: TRBJ2-4
cdr3_length: 11
cdr3_aa: ASSIDLGNIQY

v_call: TRBV5-1
j_call: TRBJ2-3
cdr3_length: 13
cdr3_aa: ASSSVRSSTDTQY

v_call: TRBV13
j_call: TRBJ1-4
cdr3_length: 12
cdr3_aa: ASSFTGQYEKLF

v_call: TRBV6-1
j_call: TRBJ2-4
cdr3_length: 10
cdr3_aa: ASTGGGNIQY

v_call: TRBV5-1
j_call: TRBJ2-1
cdr3_length: 13
cdr3_aa: ASSFPGGPFNEQF